The T cell receptor (beta chain) under discussion was sequenced for a study of blood T cells in healthy people across ages. The CDR3 totals 14 residues. The germline CDR1 and CDR2 sequences are SEHNR and FQNEAQ (reference sequence). Note on this clonotype: One junction end does not reproduce the germline sequence, and a read error may be involved.

Through a sample-barcoded 5' primer and a J-beta primer mix, a second PCR was run for roughly 6 to 11 cycles. TCRdb reprocessed the 5' RACE reads via MiXCR and lists one record per CDR3 protein. The table includes approximately 1.5 million distinct CDR3 sequences, roughly a third detected once. Sequencing was done on a sample of blood. The rearrangement links TRBV7-9 to TRBJ2-7; 8 positions agree with TRBD2. This sequence was found in a woman aged 25-40 years in good health. CDR3 DNA: TGTGCCAACAGCTTGAGCGGGAGCGGGTACGAGCAGTACTTC. This sequence encodes CANSLSGSGYEQYF.